This T cell receptor (beta chain) stems from a study of breast tumors, draining lymph nodes, adjacent tissues. One entry per CDR3 protein, called by TCRdb with MiXCR from the multiplex PCR reads. The sample contains fewer than 300,000 distinct CDR3 sequences, around 32% of which appear only once. Samples came from axillary lymph nodes draining the breast cancer. V lost 4 bases, J lost 10 bases, and 8 bases stayed unmatched. The CDR3 extends over 15 amino acids. The V gene's germline CDR1 is SGHRS and CDR2 YFSETQ. Study observations and caveats: Tumor repertoires ranked between lymph nodes and nontumor tissue in diversity, with V and J gene preferences.

This clonotype was counted many times. What it binds is unknown. The J gene is TRBJ1-6, the V gene TRBV5-1; 10 bases fit TRBD1. What was sequenced was axillary lymph node tissue. The TCR originated in a female donor with breast cancer. Some clones in this sample may be carry-over from other donors' samples. CDR3 residues: CASSNRDRGGSPLHF. The CDR3 DNA reads as TGCGCCAGCAGCAACCGGGACAGGGGAGGGTCACCCCTCCACTTT.